A selection of T cell receptor beta chains follows, all from one sample in a study of cytomegalovirus exposure and HLA in healthy donors. Sequenced by immunoSEQ multiplex PCR; TCRdb stores in-frame clones only, minus some. The table has 130,000 or so clones, 6.5% to 9.5% seen once. Sequencing input: PBMCs. The origin of the receptors is a man aged 40-50 years in good health and CMV-seronegative. CDR3s include the opening cysteine and the closing phenylalanine or tryptophan. Each record gives: J gene, CDR3 length, V gene, CDR3 protein.

j_gene: TRBJ2-3; len: 13; v_gene: TRBV6-4; CDR3aa: CASSEYSTDTQYF
j_gene: TRBJ2-6; len: 17; v_gene: TRBV5-1; CDR3aa: CASSLRSGGAGANVLTF
j_gene: TRBJ1-2; len: 13; v_gene: TRBV28; CDR3aa: CASTLGANYGYTF
j_gene: TRBJ2-4; len: 12; v_gene: TRBV19; CDR3aa: CASSTGGNIQYF
j_gene: TRBJ2-7; len: 15; v_gene: TRBV7-2; CDR3aa: CASSGRDRAYYEQYF
j_gene: TRBJ2-7; len: 13; v_gene: TRBV7-2; CDR3aa: CASSSGTFYEQYF
j_gene: -; len: 15; v_gene: TRBV5-6; CDR3aa: CASSSALQGVREQYF
j_gene: TRBJ1-2; len: 14; v_gene: TRBV4-2; CDR3aa: CASSHTPPTVGYTF
j_gene: TRBJ2-3; len: 15; v_gene: TRBV5-4; CDR3aa: CASSLELRGTDTQYF
j_gene: TRBJ2-3; len: 18; v_gene: TRBV7-9; CDR3aa: CASREQPTGTGISDTQYF
j_gene: TRBJ2-5; len: 14; v_gene: TRBV5-1; CDR3aa: CASSRWRDRETQYF
j_gene: TRBJ1-6; len: 15; v_gene: TRBV27; CDR3aa: CASSFNTFINSPLHF
j_gene: TRBJ1-1; len: 12; v_gene: TRBV7-8; CDR3aa: CASRTGAGEAFF
j_gene: TRBJ2-2; len: 12; v_gene: TRBV5-4; CDR3aa: CASSFSTGELFF
j_gene: TRBJ2-3; len: 14; v_gene: TRBV7-8; CDR3aa: CASSHTDNTDTQYF
j_gene: TRBJ2-2; len: 11; v_gene: TRBV29-1; CDR3aa: CSVERGGELFF
j_gene: TRBJ2-5; len: 14; v_gene: TRBV9; CDR3aa: CASSVGGRQETQYF
j_gene: TRBJ2-1; len: 18; v_gene: TRBV6-4; CDR3aa: CASSDRPSGGLLDYEQFF
j_gene: TRBJ1-3; len: 14; v_gene: TRBV19; CDR3aa: CASLTTGSGNTIYF
j_gene: TRBJ1-2; len: 15; v_gene: TRBV14; CDR3aa: CASSQTGGEFYGYTF
j_gene: TRBJ1-5; len: 14; v_gene: TRBV28; CDR3aa: CASRGTGANQPQHF
j_gene: TRBJ1-2; len: 14; v_gene: TRBV18; CDR3aa: CASSPREGDYGYTF
j_gene: TRBJ2-3; len: 15; v_gene: TRBV18; CDR3aa: CASSPLERRTDTQYF
j_gene: TRBJ1-4; len: 16; v_gene: TRBV27; CDR3aa: CASSLSYGTGPEKLFF
j_gene: TRBJ1-6; len: 16; v_gene: TRBV4-1; CDR3aa: CARSQLHGTGGSPLHF
j_gene: TRBJ2-1; len: 16; v_gene: TRBV9; CDR3aa: CASSPMGRGSYNEQFF
j_gene: TRBJ1-1; len: 14; v_gene: TRBV5-1; CDR3aa: CASSLEPTNTEAFF
j_gene: TRBJ2-5; len: 16; v_gene: TRBV15; CDR3aa: CATSRVAGPLVETQYF
j_gene: TRBJ2-3; len: 14; v_gene: TRBV27; CDR3aa: CASSGQGAGDTQYF
j_gene: TRBJ2-1; len: 12; v_gene: TRBV5-1; CDR3aa: CASSLARNEQFF
j_gene: TRBJ2-3; len: 22; v_gene: TRBV28; CDR3aa: CASSLVTGGKELAGTGTDTQYF
j_gene: TRBJ1-2; len: 13; v_gene: TRBV30; CDR3aa: CAWSAGTVYGYTF
j_gene: TRBJ1-2; len: 15; v_gene: TRBV6-1; CDR3aa: CASRDGTGGNYGYTF
j_gene: TRBJ1-1; len: 14; v_gene: TRBV4-3; CDR3aa: CASSRTGGRTEAFF
j_gene: TRBJ2-5; len: 14; v_gene: TRBV30; CDR3aa: CAWSAGQGGETQYF
j_gene: TRBJ1-3; len: 13; v_gene: TRBV10-2; CDR3aa: CASRGTAGNNIYF
j_gene: -; len: 13; v_gene: TRBV4-1; CDR3aa: CASSQQRSYEQYF
j_gene: TRBJ2-7; len: 13; v_gene: TRBV12-5; CDR3aa: CASGFDTSYEQYF
j_gene: TRBJ2-1; len: 15; v_gene: TRBV4-1; CDR3aa: CASSQDGGYTNEQFF
j_gene: TRBJ1-2; len: 18; v_gene: TRBV5-1; CDR3aa: CASSLAGMGTGLTRGYTF